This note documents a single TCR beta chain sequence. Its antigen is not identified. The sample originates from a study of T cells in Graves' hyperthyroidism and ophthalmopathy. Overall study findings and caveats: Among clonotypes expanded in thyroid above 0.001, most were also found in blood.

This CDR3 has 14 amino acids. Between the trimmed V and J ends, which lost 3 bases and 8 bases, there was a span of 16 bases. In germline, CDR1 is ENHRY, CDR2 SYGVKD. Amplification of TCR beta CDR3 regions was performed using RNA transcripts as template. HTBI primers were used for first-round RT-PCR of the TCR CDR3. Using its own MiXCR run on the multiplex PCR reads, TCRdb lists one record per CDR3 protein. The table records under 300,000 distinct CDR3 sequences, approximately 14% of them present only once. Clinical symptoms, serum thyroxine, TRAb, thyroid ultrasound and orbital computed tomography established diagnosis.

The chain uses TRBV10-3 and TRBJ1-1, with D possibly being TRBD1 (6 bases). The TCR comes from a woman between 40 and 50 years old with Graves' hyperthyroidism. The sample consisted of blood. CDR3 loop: CAISERTESLEAFF. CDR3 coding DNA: TGTGCCATCAGTGAAAGGACAGAAAGCCTAGAAGCTTTCTTT.